This TCR beta chain appears in the sequencing data of a study of cytotoxic CD8 clonotypes in ibrutinib-treated CLL. CDR1 and CDR2 (germline): SEHNR, FQNEAQ (reference sequence). This CDR3 comprises 13 residues. V was clipped by 0 bases and J by 6 bases, with 8 bases between them. Sequencing was performed with immunoSEQ multiplex PCR; in TCRdb, only in-frame clones are kept and a portion is missing. There are about 200,000 clones in the sample; 70% to 75% occur only once, and around 5.9% lies in the top ten. This sequence originates from a human donor with chronic lymphocytic leukemia. This chain uses TRBV7-9 with TRBJ1-1, with D unclear. The sequences come from PBMCs, collected after 12 months of ibrutinib treatment. In DNA form, the CDR3 reads TGTGCCAGCAGCTTAGCGGGTCGACCTGAAGCTTTCTTT. Its protein is CASSLAGRPEAFF. The full variable domain, in which reference TRBV7-9 and TRBJ1-1 provide the parts outside the CDR3, is DTGVSQNPRHKITKRGQNVTFRCDPISEHNRLYWYRQTLGQGPEFLTYFQNEAQLEKSRLLSDRFSAERPKGSFSTLEIQRTEQGDSAMYLCASSLAGRPEAFFGQGTRLTVV.